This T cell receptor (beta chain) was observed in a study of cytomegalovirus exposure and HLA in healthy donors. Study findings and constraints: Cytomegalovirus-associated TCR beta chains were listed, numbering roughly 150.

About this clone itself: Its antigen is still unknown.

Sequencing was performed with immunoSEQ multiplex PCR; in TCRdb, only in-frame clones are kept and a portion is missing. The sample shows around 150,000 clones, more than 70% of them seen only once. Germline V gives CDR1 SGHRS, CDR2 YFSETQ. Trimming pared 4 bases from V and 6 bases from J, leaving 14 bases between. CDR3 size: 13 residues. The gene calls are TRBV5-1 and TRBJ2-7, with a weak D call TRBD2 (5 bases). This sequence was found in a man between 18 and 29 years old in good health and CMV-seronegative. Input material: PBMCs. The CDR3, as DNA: TGCGCCAGCAGCCGAGCCGGTGGGAGCGAGCAGTACGTC. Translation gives CASSRAGGSEQYV.